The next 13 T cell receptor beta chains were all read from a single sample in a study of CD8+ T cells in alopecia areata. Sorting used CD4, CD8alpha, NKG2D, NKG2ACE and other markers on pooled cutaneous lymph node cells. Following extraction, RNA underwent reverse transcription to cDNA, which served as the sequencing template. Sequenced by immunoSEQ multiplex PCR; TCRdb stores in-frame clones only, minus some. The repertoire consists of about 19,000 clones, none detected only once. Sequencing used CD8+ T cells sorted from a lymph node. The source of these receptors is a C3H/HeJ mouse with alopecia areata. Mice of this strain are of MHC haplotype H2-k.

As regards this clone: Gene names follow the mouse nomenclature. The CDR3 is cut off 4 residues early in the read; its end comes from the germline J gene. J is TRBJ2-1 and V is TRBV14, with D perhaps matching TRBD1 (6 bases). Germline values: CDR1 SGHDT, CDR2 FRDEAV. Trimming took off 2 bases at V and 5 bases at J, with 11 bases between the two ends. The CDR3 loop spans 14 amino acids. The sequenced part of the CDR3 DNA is TGTGCCAGCAGTTTAACAGGGAGGGATGCT. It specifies CASSLTGRDA. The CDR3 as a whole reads CASSLTGRDAEQFF.

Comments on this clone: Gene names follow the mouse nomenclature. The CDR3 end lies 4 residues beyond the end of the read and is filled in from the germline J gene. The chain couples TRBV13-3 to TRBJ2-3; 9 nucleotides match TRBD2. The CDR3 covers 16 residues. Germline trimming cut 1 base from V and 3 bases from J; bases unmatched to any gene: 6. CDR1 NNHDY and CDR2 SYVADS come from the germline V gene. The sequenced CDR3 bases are TGTGCCAGCAGTGATTTCTGGGGGGGTCGAGCAGAA. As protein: CASSDFWGGRAE. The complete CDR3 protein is CASSDFWGGRAETLYF.

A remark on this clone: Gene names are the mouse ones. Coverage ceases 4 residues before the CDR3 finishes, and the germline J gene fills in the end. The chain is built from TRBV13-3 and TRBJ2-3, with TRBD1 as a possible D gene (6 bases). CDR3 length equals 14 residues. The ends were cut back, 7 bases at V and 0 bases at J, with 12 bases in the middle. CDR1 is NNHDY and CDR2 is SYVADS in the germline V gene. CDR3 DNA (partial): TGTGCCAGCCGGAGGGGGTCTAGTGCAGAA. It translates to CASRRGSSAE. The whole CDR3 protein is CASRRGSSAETLYF.

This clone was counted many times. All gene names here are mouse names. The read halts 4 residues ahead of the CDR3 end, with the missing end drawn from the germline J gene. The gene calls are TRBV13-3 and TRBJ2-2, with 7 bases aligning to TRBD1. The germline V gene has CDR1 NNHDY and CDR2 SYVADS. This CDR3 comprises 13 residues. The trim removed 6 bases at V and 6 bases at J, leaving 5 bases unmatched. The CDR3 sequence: CASTPTGSGQLYF. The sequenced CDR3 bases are TGTGCCAGCACCCCGACAGGGTCCGGG.

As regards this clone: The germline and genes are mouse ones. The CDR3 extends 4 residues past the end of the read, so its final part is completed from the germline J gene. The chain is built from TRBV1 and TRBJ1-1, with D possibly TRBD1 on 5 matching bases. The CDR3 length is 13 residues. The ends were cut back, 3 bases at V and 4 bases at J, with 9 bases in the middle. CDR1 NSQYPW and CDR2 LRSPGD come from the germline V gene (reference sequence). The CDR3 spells CTCSARRGTEVFF. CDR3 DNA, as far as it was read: TGCACCTGCAGTGCCCGGAGGGGCACA. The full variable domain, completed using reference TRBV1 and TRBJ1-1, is VTLLEQNPRWRLVPRGQAVNLRCILKNSQYPWMSWYQQDLQKQLQWLFTLRSPGDKEVKSLPGADYLATRVTDTELRLQVANMSQGRTLYCTCSARRGTEVFFGKGTRLTVV.

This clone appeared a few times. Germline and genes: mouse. The CDR3 sequence: CASSIQGRSQNTLYF. The CDR3 bases that were read are TGTGCCAGCAGTATCCAGGGGCGTAGTCAAAAC. V is TRBV19 and J is TRBJ2-4; possible D gene TRBD1, 6 bases. With the read ending 4 residues before the CDR3 end, the germline J gene is used to fill in that end. Trimming stripped 2 bases from V and 0 bases from J, with 10 bases between. The CDR3 covers 15 residues. Germline CDR1 FNHDT, CDR2 SITEND (reference sequence).

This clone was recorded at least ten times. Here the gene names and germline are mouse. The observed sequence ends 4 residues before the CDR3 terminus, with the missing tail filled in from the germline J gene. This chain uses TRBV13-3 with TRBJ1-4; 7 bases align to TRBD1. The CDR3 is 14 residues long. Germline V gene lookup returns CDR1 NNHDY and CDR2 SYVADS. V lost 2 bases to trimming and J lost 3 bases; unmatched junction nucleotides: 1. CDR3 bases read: TGTGCCAGCAGTGAAGACAGGGCCAACGAA. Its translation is CASSEDRANE. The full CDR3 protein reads CASSEDRANERLFF.

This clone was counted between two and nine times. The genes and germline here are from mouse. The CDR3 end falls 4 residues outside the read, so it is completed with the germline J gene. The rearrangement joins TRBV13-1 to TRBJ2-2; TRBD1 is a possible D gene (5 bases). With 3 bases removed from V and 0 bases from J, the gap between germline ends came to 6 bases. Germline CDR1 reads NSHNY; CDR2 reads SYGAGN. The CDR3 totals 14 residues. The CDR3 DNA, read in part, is TGTGCCAGCAGTGCCAGGGCAAACACCGGG. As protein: CASSARANTG. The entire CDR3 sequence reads CASSARANTGQLYF.

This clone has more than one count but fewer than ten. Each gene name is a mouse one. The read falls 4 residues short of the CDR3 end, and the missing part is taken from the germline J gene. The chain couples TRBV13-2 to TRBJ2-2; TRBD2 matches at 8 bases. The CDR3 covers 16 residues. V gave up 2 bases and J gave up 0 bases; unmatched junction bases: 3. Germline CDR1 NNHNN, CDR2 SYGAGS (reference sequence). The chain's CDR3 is CASGEQDWANTGQLYF. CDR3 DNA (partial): TGTGCCAGCGGTGAGCAGGACTGGGCAAACACCGGG.

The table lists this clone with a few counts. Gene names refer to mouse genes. The CDR3 loop is CASSDPGGTSAETLYF. The part of the CDR3 DNA that was read is TGTGCCAGCAGTGATCCTGGGGGAACTAGTGCAGAA. The chain combines TRBV13-3 with TRBJ2-3, with 7 bases lining up with TRBD2. From the germline J gene comes the end of the CDR3, since the read stops 4 residues before it. The ends lost 1 base at V and 0 bases at J; junction bases unmatched: 5. CDR1 is NNHDY, CDR2 SYVADS, per germline. The CDR3 is made up of 16 amino acids.

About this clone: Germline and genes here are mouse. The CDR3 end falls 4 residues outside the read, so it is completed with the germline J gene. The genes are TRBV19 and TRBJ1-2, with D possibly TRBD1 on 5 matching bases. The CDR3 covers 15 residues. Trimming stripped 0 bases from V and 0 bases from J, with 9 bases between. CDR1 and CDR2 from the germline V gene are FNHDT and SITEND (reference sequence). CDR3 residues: CASSIGGGANSDYTF. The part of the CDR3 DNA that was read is TGTGCCAGCAGTATAGGTGGGGGTGCAAACTCC.

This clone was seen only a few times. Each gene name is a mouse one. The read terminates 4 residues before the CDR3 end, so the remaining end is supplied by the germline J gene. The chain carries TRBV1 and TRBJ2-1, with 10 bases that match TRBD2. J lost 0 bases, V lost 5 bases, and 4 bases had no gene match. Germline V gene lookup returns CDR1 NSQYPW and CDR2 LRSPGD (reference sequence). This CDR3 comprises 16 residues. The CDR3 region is CTCSLTGGLNYAEQFF. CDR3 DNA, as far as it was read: TGCACCTGCAGTCTGACTGGGGGGCTTAACTATGCT.

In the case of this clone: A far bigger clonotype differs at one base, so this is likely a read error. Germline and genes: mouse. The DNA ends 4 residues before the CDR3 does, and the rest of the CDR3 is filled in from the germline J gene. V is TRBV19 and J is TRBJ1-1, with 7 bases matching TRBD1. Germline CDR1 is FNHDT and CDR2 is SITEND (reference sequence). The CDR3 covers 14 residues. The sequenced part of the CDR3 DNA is TGTGCCACCAGTCTCCAGGGGGCAAACACA. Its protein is CATSLQGANT. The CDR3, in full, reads CATSLQGANTEVFF.